The 18 T cell receptor beta chains below were found in one sample sequenced in a study of blood T cell repertoires in COVID-19. Libraries were prepared by immunoSEQ multiplex PCR; TCRdb keeps only in-frame clonotypes and omits some of them. The sample contains roughly 340,000 clones, around 89% of which appear only once. Material: peripheral blood. Receptors originate from a woman in her thirties with COVID-19, enrolled during active disease.

The chain is built from TRBV10-3 and TRBJ1-2, with a weak D call TRBD1 (5 bases). The CDR3 totals 13 residues. Germline V CDR1 and CDR2: ENHRY, SYGVKD. Trimming removed 4 bases from V and 8 bases from J, with 14 bases in between. The CDR3 protein is CAISVGAERGYTF. CDR3 DNA: TGTGCCATCAGTGTAGGGGCAGAGAGGGGCTACACCTTC.

The rearrangement joins TRBV28 to TRBJ1-5; no firm D call. Trimming took 4 bases from V and 2 from J, leaving 9 bases between them. The V gene's germline CDR1 is MDHEN and CDR2 SYDVKM. This CDR3 contains 14 residues. CDR3 bases: TGTGCCAGCAGTTACCTGGGAGGCAATCAGCCCCAGCATTTT. This codes for CASSYLGGNQPQHF. Combining the CDR3 with reference TRBV28 and TRBJ1-5 gives the whole variable domain DVKVTQSSRYLVKRTGEKVFLECVQDMDHENMFWYRQDPGLGLRLIYFSYDVKMKEKGDIPEGYSVSREKKERFSLILESASTNQTSMYLCASSYLGGNQPQHFGDGTRLSIL.

The V gene is TRBV3-1 (or the pseudogene TRBV3-2), the J gene TRBJ1-2; 10 bases map to TRBD1. With V trimmed by 8 bases and J by 8 bases, 11 bases remained unmatched. Germline CDR1 reads LGHDT; CDR2 reads YNNKEL (reference sequence). This CDR3 region has 14 residues. The CDR3 spells CASHARDRGSGYTF. The DNA of the CDR3 is TGTGCCAGCCACGCCCGGGACAGGGGCTCCGGCTACACCTTC.

The chain is built from TRBV3-1 (or the pseudogene TRBV3-2) and TRBJ2-7, with D maybe TRBD2 (5 bases). CDR1 and CDR2 from the germline V gene are LGHDT and YNNKEL (reference sequence). CDR3 size: 16 residues. Trimming removed 4 bases from V and 1 base from J, with 17 bases in between. The DNA for the CDR3 is TGTGCCAGCAGCCTTGGTTGGACTGCCTTGTCCTACGAGCAGTACTTC. Protein product: CASSLGWTALSYEQYF.

This clone came up a few times. The CDR3 here is CASSGQGASHEQYV. DNA of the CDR3: TGCGCCAGCAGTGGACAGGGGGCTTCCCACGAGCAGTACGTC. This chain joins TRBV10-1 and TRBJ2-7, with 10 bases identical to TRBD1. With 4 bases clipped from V and 5 bases from J, the junction kept 5 bases outside the gene matches. Germline assignment: CDR1 WNHNN and CDR2 SYGVQD (reference sequence). This CDR3 contains 14 residues.

This clone was recorded a few times. The genes are TRBV6-5 and TRBJ2-1; 9 positions match TRBD1. The CDR3 sequence is 15 residues long. J lost 7 bases, V lost 6 bases, and 10 bases had no gene match. Germline loops: CDR1 MNHEY, CDR2 SVGAGI. CDR3: CASRSTGGGWNEQFF. Here the CDR3 DNA reads TGTGCCAGCAGGAGTACAGGGGGCGGGTGGAATGAGCAGTTCTTC.

This chain connects TRBV11-3 to TRBJ1-4; maybe TRBD1 (6 bases). CDR3 length: 18 amino acids. Germline loops: CDR1 SGHNT, CDR2 YENEEA. With 4 bases removed from V and 6 bases from J, the gap between germline ends came to 24 bases. The CDR3 sequence: CASSSQTGRSLTDEKLFF. The CDR3 region has the DNA TGTGCCAGCAGCTCCCAGACAGGCCGTTCCTTGACTGATGAAAAACTGTTTTTT.

The chain is built from TRBV5-1 and TRBJ1-2, with 9 bases lining up with TRBD1. The CDR3 is made up of 14 amino acids. J was trimmed by 6 bases and V by 3 bases; bases with no gene match: 6. Germline V gene lookup returns CDR1 SGHRS and CDR2 YFSETQ. This CDR3 is CASSSLGQGDGYTF. CDR3 DNA sequence: TGCGCCAGCAGCTCCCTGGGACAGGGCGATGGCTACACCTTC.

CDR3 region: CASSIPSSGGYNEQFF. The CDR3 DNA reads as TGTGCCAGTAGTATCCCATCTAGCGGGGGTTACAATGAGCAGTTCTTC. The chain recombines TRBV19 with TRBJ2-1; TRBD2 matches at 10 bases. V shed 3 bases and J 4 bases; nucleotides not matched to a gene: 6. This CDR3 has 16 amino acids. Germline V gene lookup returns CDR1 LNHDA and CDR2 SQIVND (reference sequence).

The V call is TRBV6-2 or TRBV6-3, the J call TRBJ2-1; 7 bases are shared with TRBD2. The germline V gene encodes CDR1 MNHEY and CDR2 SVGEGT. There are 18 residues in the CDR3. With V trimmed by 2 bases and J by 0 bases, 10 bases remained unmatched. In DNA form, the CDR3 reads TGTGCCAGCAGTTACACCTCGCTAGGACTAGGCTCCTACAATGAGCAGTTCTTC. It translates to CASSYTSLGLGSYNEQFF.

The chain couples TRBV24-1 to TRBJ1-2, with D unclear. CDR1 is KGHDR and CDR2 is SFDVKD in the germline V gene. V was pared by 9 bases and J by 8 bases, with 18 bases between. The CDR3 totals 13 residues. CDR3 protein: CATRPGSPEGYTF. CDR3 nucleotide sequence: TGTGCCACCCGGCCGGGGTCCCCAGAAGGCTACACCTTC.

This chain links TRBV6-4 with TRBJ1-1; TRBD1 matches 7 bases. This CDR3 is 13 amino acids long. V lost 4 bases to trimming and J lost 1 base; unmatched junction nucleotides: 0. The germline CDR1 and CDR2 sequences are MRHNA and SNTAGT. Here the CDR3 DNA reads TGTGCCAGCAGTGGACAGGGGAACACTGAAGCTTTCTTT. Residues: CASSGQGNTEAFF.

This clone was recorded a few times. J is TRBJ1-2 and V is TRBV6-5; TRBD1 might be the D (6 bases). This CDR3 region has 15 residues. Trimming stripped 6 bases from V and 9 bases from J, with 23 bases between. Germline CDR1 is MNHEY and CDR2 is SVGAGI. CDR3 coding DNA: TGTGCCAGCAGCCCCGCCGCAGGGGTTTGGCAGAGCTACACCTTC. This encodes CASSPAAGVWQSYTF.

The chain employs TRBV15 and TRBJ2-3; TRBD1 agrees at 7 bases. The J segment lost 0 bases and the V segment lost 1 base, leaving 7 bases of the junction unmatched. The germline V gene encodes CDR1 LNHNV and CDR2 YYDKDF (reference sequence). There are 17 residues in the CDR3. This CDR3 reads CATSRVRRGRSTDTQYF. The CDR3 DNA is TGTGCCACCAGCAGAGTCCGAAGGGGGCGTAGCACAGATACGCAGTATTTT.

The chain employs TRBV5-1 and TRBJ1-4; D gene unclear. Germline values: CDR1 SGHRS, CDR2 YFSETQ. The CDR3 extends over 14 amino acids. Trimming pared 2 bases from V and 3 bases from J, leaving 8 bases between. In DNA form, the CDR3 reads TGCGCCAGCAGCTTAGGTGGGCCTAATGAAAAACTGTTTTTT. Residues: CASSLGGPNEKLFF.

This chain connects TRBV6-2 or TRBV6-3 to TRBJ1-2; a possible D gene is TRBD1 (5 bases). The V gene lost 5 bases and the J gene lost 3 bases, with 19 bases spanning the gap. CDR1 MNHEY and CDR2 SVGEGT come from the germline V gene. This CDR3 comprises 16 residues. The DNA of the CDR3 is TGTGCCAGCAGTGCCAGATTGGGGGAGGAGGACTATGGCTACACCTTC. It encodes CASSARLGEEDYGYTF.

This chain links TRBV2 with TRBJ1-6, with 9 bases that match TRBD1. The CDR3 length is 14 residues. The trim removed 5 bases at V and 10 bases at J, leaving 6 bases unmatched. The germline V gene has CDR1 SNHLY and CDR2 FYNNEI. The CDR3 DNA is TGTGCCAGCAGTTACGGACAGGGGAACTCACCCCTCCACTTT. Translated, it gives CASSYGQGNSPLHF.

CDR3 nucleotide sequence: TGTGCCAGCAGCTTAAAACTACTAGCGGGAGGAAGGAATGAGCAGTTCTTC. Protein: CASSLKLLAGGRNEQFF. This chain connects TRBV5-4 to TRBJ2-1; 12 bases match TRBD2. This CDR3 is built from 17 residues. Trimming cost V 2 bases and J 7 bases; bases outside gene matches: 10. Germline V gives CDR1 SGHNT, CDR2 YYREEE (reference sequence). Using reference TRBV5-4 and TRBJ2-1 for the parts outside the CDR3, the full variable domain is ETGVTQSPTHLIKTRGQQVTLRCSSQSGHNTVSWYQQALGQGPQFIFQYYREEENGRGNFPPRFSGLQFPNYSSELNVNALELDDSALYLCASSLKLLAGGRNEQFFGPGTRLTVL.